The 32 T cell receptor beta chains reported below all come from one sample, sequenced in a study of blood T cell repertoires in COVID-19. Clones were read by immunoSEQ multiplex PCR, and TCRdb kept only the in-frame ones, dropping some. The sample has approximately 470,000 clones, about nine tenths seen once. What was sequenced was PBMCs or T cells enriched from blood (not recorded which). These receptors came from a woman under 30 who had recovered from COVID-19.

The chain joins TRBV2 to TRBJ2-3; D remains unclear. Germline CDR1 SNHLY, CDR2 FYNNEI. The CDR3 totals 10 residues. The V gene lost 7 bases and the J gene lost 3 bases, with 2 bases spanning the gap. CDR3 bases: TGTGCCAGCACGACAGATACGCAGTATTTT. As protein: CASTTDTQYF.

This clone has more than one count but fewer than ten. This CDR3 is CASSQGRQRVGNTIYF. CDR3 sequence (DNA): TGTGCCAGCAGCCAAGGCCGACAGCGAGTGGGAAACACCATATATTTT. The chain combines TRBV3-1 (or the pseudogene TRBV3-2) with TRBJ1-3, with D tentatively TRBD1 (5 bases). V lost 1 base and J lost 4, with 14 bases in between. Germline-derived CDR1 and CDR2 are LGHDT and YNNKEL (reference sequence). The length of the CDR3 is 16 residues.

The rearrangement links TRBV5-1 to TRBJ2-3; TRBD2 aligns across 14 bases. The ends lost 4 bases at V and 9 bases at J; junction bases unmatched: 4. The CDR3 has 14 amino acids. The germline gives CDR1 SGHRS, CDR2 YFSETQ. CDR3 in DNA: TGCGCCAGCAGCCCGGGACTAGCGGGGGAGACGCAGTATTTT. The encoded protein is CASSPGLAGETQYF.

The rearrangement joins TRBV2 to TRBJ1-1, with 8 positions matching TRBD1. The CDR3 contains 15 residues. The junction had 10 bases not matched to a gene; V was cut back by 6 bases and J by 4 bases. Germline-derived CDR1 and CDR2 are SNHLY and FYNNEI. The CDR3 protein is CASRLQGVVGTEAFF. The CDR3 nucleotides read TGTGCCAGCAGATTACAGGGGGTAGTTGGCACTGAAGCTTTCTTT.

The rearrangement links TRBV12-3 or TRBV12-4 to TRBJ1-2; 9 positions agree with TRBD1. V was clipped by 6 bases and J by 7 bases; unmatched bases: 6. This CDR3 contains 13 residues. Here the CDR3 reads CASSGQGFSGYTF. The CDR3 region has the DNA TGTGCCAGCAGCGGACAGGGGTTTAGTGGCTACACCTTC.

The chain couples TRBV28 to TRBJ1-2; D may be TRBD1 (6 bases). The CDR3 length is 16 residues. Germline CDR1 is MDHEN and CDR2 is SYDVKM. V was clipped by 4 bases and J by 2 bases, with 17 bases between them. CDR3 nucleotide sequence: TGTGCCAGCAGTTCGATACTCCAGGGGAACAACTATGGCTACACCTTC. It codes for CASSSILQGNNYGYTF.

This chain connects TRBV3-1 (or the pseudogene TRBV3-2) to TRBJ1-2, with 9 bases that match TRBD1. V lost 4 bases to trimming and J lost 6 bases; unmatched junction nucleotides: 9. CDR3 size: 15 residues. Germline V gives CDR1 LGHDT, CDR2 YNNKEL (reference sequence). CDR3 nucleotide sequence: TGTGCCAGCAGCCGATCCGGGACAGGGCTTGATGGCTACACCTTC. Translation gives CASSRSGTGLDGYTF.

The chain recombines TRBV27 with TRBJ2-2; 8 bases are a match to TRBD2. The CDR3 covers 19 residues. The J segment lost 5 bases and the V segment lost 0 bases, leaving 14 bases of the junction unmatched. Germline CDR1 reads MNHEY; CDR2 reads SMNVEV (reference sequence). The CDR3 coding sequence is TGTGCCAGCAGTTTATCCCCCCCTATAGCGGGGAGGTATACCGGGGAGCTGTTTTTT. Translated: CASSLSPPIAGRYTGELFF.

This clone was detected only once. The chain recombines TRBV6-5 with TRBJ1-1; D gene unclear. The CDR3 consists of 15 residues. The V end was cut by 6 bases, the J end by 5 bases, with 19 bases between. Germline-derived CDR1 and CDR2 are MNHEY and SVGAGI. The CDR3 coding sequence is TGTGCCAGCAGCCCCTCGGGGAGGGTGAGGACTGAAGCTTTCTTT. This sequence encodes CASSPSGRVRTEAFF.

V is TRBV25-1 and J is TRBJ1-2; a possible D gene is TRBD1 (5 bases). Germline CDR1 reads MGHDK; CDR2 reads SYGVNS. The V and J ends lost 7 bases and 6 bases respectively, with 15 bases between them. The CDR3 covers 13 residues. CDR3: CASNHGQGDGYTF. The CDR3 nucleotides read TGTGCCAGCAATCACGGGCAGGGTGATGGCTACACCTTC.

The rearrangement links TRBV3-1 (or the pseudogene TRBV3-2) to TRBJ2-5; maybe TRBD2 (6 bases). V dropped 0 bases and J dropped 4 bases, with 12 bases sitting between them. Germline values: CDR1 LGHDT, CDR2 YNNKEL (reference sequence). This CDR3 spans 15 amino acids. CDR3 nucleotide sequence: TGTGCCAGCAGCCAAGATCGCGGGACCCCAGAGACCCAGTACTTC. It yields the protein CASSQDRGTPETQYF.

The chain employs TRBV27 and TRBJ2-7, with D possibly matching TRBD1 (5 bases). CDR3 length: 15 amino acids. CDR1 MNHEY and CDR2 SMNVEV come from the germline V gene (reference sequence). Trimming removed 2 bases from V and 4 bases from J, with 15 bases in between. This CDR3 reads CASSLNWGRVYEQYF. CDR3 DNA: TGTGCCAGCAGTTTAAATTGGGGCAGGGTATACGAGCAGTACTTC.

The DNA for the CDR3 is TGTGCCAGTAGTAGGGGCATGCCCACAGATACGCAGTATTTT. It codes for CASSRGMPTDTQYF. The V gene is TRBV19, the J gene TRBJ2-3, with D possibly matching TRBD1 (5 bases). The germline V gene has CDR1 LNHDA and CDR2 SQIVND (reference sequence). V lost 4 bases, J lost 2 bases, and 10 bases lay in between. CDR3 length equals 14 residues.

V usage is TRBV5-4 and J usage is TRBJ1-2, with D unclear. V lost 4 bases and J lost 4, with 11 bases in between. Germline V gene sequence: CDR1 SGHNT, CDR2 YYREEE (reference sequence). The CDR3 spans 13 residues. CDR3: CASSADTIYGYTF. DNA for the CDR3: TGTGCCAGCAGCGCAGACACAATCTATGGCTACACCTTC.

The rearrangement joins TRBV2 to TRBJ1-1; possible D gene TRBD1, 6 bases. Germline CDR1 is SNHLY and CDR2 is FYNNEI. Between the trimmed V and J ends, which lost 3 bases and 4 bases, there was a span of 12 bases. CDR3 length equals 14 residues. The CDR3 DNA reads TGTGCCAGCAGTGAGTGGCGAGGGGGCACTGAAGCTTTCTTT. Translated: CASSEWRGGTEAFF.

This clone appeared a few times. This chain links TRBV6-1 with TRBJ1-2; D unresolved. Deletions cut 1 base from V and 9 bases from J, with 12 bases between. CDR1 and CDR2 from the germline V gene are MNHNS and SASEGT. This CDR3 is 13 amino acids long. The CDR3 DNA is TGTGCCAGCAGTGAAGTGAGAGACACCCGCTACACCTTC. Amino acid sequence: CASSEVRDTRYTF.

Remarks on this clone: The same CDR3 arises from other DNA sequences in this sample as well. The V gene is TRBV7-2, the J gene TRBJ1-1; D ambiguous. V was cut by 1 base and J by 4 bases, with 7 bases left in between. The CDR3 length is 13 residues. Germline CDR1 is SGHTA and CDR2 is FQGNSA. The CDR3 spells CASSLGSGTEAFF. The CDR3 DNA reads TGTGCCAGCAGCTTAGGTTCGGGCACTGAAGCTTTCTTT.

V usage is TRBV3-1 (or the pseudogene TRBV3-2) and J usage is TRBJ2-1; 8 bases line up with TRBD2. This CDR3 has 13 residues. V was pared by 4 bases and J by 7 bases, with 3 bases of the junction left unmatched. The germline CDR1 and CDR2 sequences are LGHDT and YNNKEL (reference sequence). CDR3 bases: TGTGCCAGCAGCCCGGGACTAGTTAATGAGCAGTTCTTC. Translation: CASSPGLVNEQFF.

This chain joins TRBV29-1 and TRBJ2-1, with 9 nucleotides matching TRBD1. Germline-derived CDR1 and CDR2 are SQVTM and ANQGSEA. The V segment lost 6 bases and the J segment 4 bases; nucleotides outside the gene matches: 7. This CDR3 has 14 residues. The CDR3 region is CSVTGTGRYNEQFF. CDR3 DNA: TGCAGCGTCACCGGGACAGGGCGTTACAATGAGCAGTTCTTC.

The rearrangement joins TRBV4-2 to TRBJ2-5; 8 bases match TRBD2. CDR1 LGHNA and CDR2 YNFKEQ come from the germline V gene. Unmatched junction bases numbered 9, after V lost 3 bases and J lost 3 bases. The CDR3 spans 16 residues. The CDR3 coding sequence is TGTGCCAGCAGCCAGGGCGAACTAGCGGAAGAAGAGACCCAGTACTTC. This translates into CASSQGELAEEETQYF.

This clone was detected once. The chain carries TRBV30 and TRBJ2-4; a weak D match, TRBD2 (5 bases). This CDR3 has 13 amino acids. The V gene lost 4 bases and the J gene lost 8 bases, with 15 bases spanning the gap. CDR1 and CDR2 (germline): GTSNPN, SVGIG (reference sequence). Here the CDR3 reads CAWMVGSSDIQYF. In nucleotides, the CDR3 is TGTGCCTGGATGGTCGGAAGTAGCGACATTCAGTACTTC.

A single count supports this clone. The V call is TRBV7-8, the J call TRBJ2-1; 8 bases line up with TRBD2. Trimming at V came to 2 bases and at J to 4 bases, leaving 10 bases not matched to a gene. The CDR3 runs 17 residues. Germline V gene sequence: CDR1 SGHVS, CDR2 FQNEAQ. The CDR3 sequence: CASSLTWAGGQYNEQFF. The CDR3, as DNA: TGTGCCAGCAGCTTAACATGGGCGGGGGGTCAATACAATGAGCAGTTCTTC. Using reference TRBV7-8 and TRBJ2-1 for the parts outside the CDR3, the full variable domain is GAGVSQSPRYKVAKRGQDVALRCDPISGHVSLFWYQQALGQGPEFLTYFQNEAQLDKSGLPSDRFFAERPEGSVSTLKIQRTQQEDSAVYLCASSLTWAGGQYNEQFFGPGTRLTVL.

The rearrangement joins TRBV5-1 to TRBJ2-2, with TRBD1 identical over 7 bases. The CDR3 has 14 residues. In germline, CDR1 is SGHRS, CDR2 YFSETQ. The trim removed 4 bases at V and 3 bases at J, leaving 3 bases unmatched. The CDR3 region has the DNA TGCGCCAGCAGCATAACAGGGGACACCGGGGAGCTGTTTTTT. Its protein product is CASSITGDTGELFF.

The chain links TRBV18 to TRBJ2-1, with a possible D match to TRBD2 (6 bases). CDR3 length equals 15 residues. Trimming shortened V by 6 bases and J by 7 bases, and 19 bases separated the two germline ends. Germline CDR1 reads KGHSH; CDR2 reads LQKENI. The CDR3 loop is CASSESGSTGNEQFF. CDR3 coding DNA: TGTGCCAGCTCGGAGAGCGGGTCCACCGGTAATGAGCAGTTCTTC.

The chain joins TRBV2 to TRBJ1-5, with a tentative D call TRBD1 (6 bases). Trimming cost V 8 bases and J 2 bases, with 10 bases left between them. CDR1 and CDR2 (germline): SNHLY, FYNNEI. The CDR3 runs 13 residues. In nucleotides, the CDR3 is TGTGCCAGCGAGGACAGTGGCAATCAGCCCCAGCATTTT. This sequence encodes CASEDSGNQPQHF.

The chain carries TRBV24-1 and TRBJ1-5, with D maybe TRBD1 (5 bases). There are 15 residues in the CDR3. The V gene lost 6 bases and the J gene lost 5 bases, with 16 bases spanning the gap. The germline V gene encodes CDR1 KGHDR and CDR2 SFDVKD. The CDR3 is CATSPRGDWDQPQHF. The CDR3 DNA follows: TGTGCCACCAGTCCCCGGGGGGATTGGGATCAGCCCCAGCATTTT.

The chain recombines TRBV4-2 with TRBJ2-1; D is possibly TRBD1 (5 bases). Trimming removed 1 base from V and 8 bases from J, with 21 bases in between. The length of the CDR3 is 17 residues. The germline CDR1 and CDR2 sequences are LGHNA and YNFKEQ. This CDR3 reads CASSQVRRSEVGDEQFF. CDR3 bases: TGTGCCAGCAGCCAAGTAAGGCGCTCCGAAGTAGGGGATGAGCAGTTCTTC.

This chain joins TRBV11-2 and TRBJ1-2; 7 bases match TRBD1. V was clipped by 5 bases and J by 7 bases; unmatched bases: 10. The CDR3 consists of 14 residues. Per the germline V gene, CDR1 is SGHAT and CDR2 is FQNNGV. The CDR3 DNA reads TGTGCCAGCAGCAGTACCCAGGGGGTACCTGGCTACACCTTC. This encodes CASSSTQGVPGYTF.

Turning to this clone: Mismatch with germline at one junction end may stem from a read error. V is TRBV7-7 and J is TRBJ2-2; 10 nucleotides line up with TRBD1. The CDR3 runs 13 residues. The V gene's germline CDR1 is SSHAT and CDR2 FNYEAQ (reference sequence). In nucleotides, the CDR3 is TGTGCTAGCAGCACGGGACAGGGGACGGAGCTGTTTTTT. Amino acid sequence: CASSTGQGTELFF.

The rearrangement links TRBV5-1 to TRBJ2-7; TRBD1 matches 9 bases. CDR1 SGHRS and CDR2 YFSETQ come from the germline V gene. The junction had 3 bases not matched to a gene; V was cut back by 0 bases and J by 5 bases. The CDR3 is 14 amino acids. The CDR3 nucleotides are TGCGCCAGCAGCTTGGAGGGACAGGGTGACGAGCAGTACTTC. This translates into CASSLEGQGDEQYF.

This chain uses TRBV2 with TRBJ1-2; unclear D gene. Germline-derived CDR1 and CDR2 are SNHLY and FYNNEI. V was cut by 9 bases and J by 4 bases, with 9 bases left in between. This CDR3 region has 11 residues. The CDR3 DNA is TGTGCCAGAGGTTCAGGCTATGGCTACACCTTC. Translated, it gives CARGSGYGYTF.

The chain couples TRBV2 to TRBJ2-7; D remains unclear. V lost 7 bases, J lost 6 bases, and 13 bases lay in between. Germline V lookup: CDR1 SNHLY, CDR2 FYNNEI. The CDR3 contains 12 residues. The CDR3 DNA reads as TGTGCCAGCAACCTCTTTCCGGGCGAGCAGTACTTC. Translated: CASNLFPGEQYF.